This T cell receptor beta chain is from a study of blood T cell repertoires in COVID-19. Study at large: The United States, Italy and Spain were the sources of the acute and convalescent COVID-19 samples.

The CDR3 spans 13 residues. Trimming left V 1 base short and J 5 bases short, with 9 bases between. Looked up from germline, CDR1 is SGHTA and CDR2 is FQGTGA. The method was immunoSEQ multiplex PCR; TCRdb's version includes in-frame clones alone and lacks a portion of them. The sample shows around 250,000 clones, approximately 90% of them seen only once. The clonotype originates from a woman aged 25 to 39 with acute COVID-19. Sample: PBMCs or T cells enriched from blood (not recorded which). The chain recombines TRBV7-3 with TRBJ2-7; D possibly corresponds to TRBD2 (6 bases). The CDR3 protein is CASSLIGSDEQYF. In nucleotides, the CDR3 is TGTGCCAGCAGCTTAATCGGGAGTGACGAGCAGTACTTC. The variable domain in full, completed from reference TRBV7-3 and TRBJ2-7, reads GAGVSQTPSNKVTEKGKYVELRCDPISGHTALYWYRQSLGQGPEFLIYFQGTGAADDSGLPNDRFFAVRPEGSVSTLKIQRTERGDSAVYLCASSLIGSDEQYFGPGTRLTVT.